This T cell receptor (beta chain) was profiled in a study of cytomegalovirus exposure and HLA in healthy donors. Donors likely had unrecorded immune exposures despite being nominally healthy when sampled. Regarding the study as a whole: A further, later analysis showed that HLA-associated TCR beta chains (compared with equally common others) were more clonally expanded.

Amplification used 60 Vbeta primers and 13 Jbeta primers. The assay was immunoSEQ multiplex PCR, and TCRdb's table has in-frame clones only and misses some. The sample has some 100,000 clones; around 85% are singletons. The sample holds one count of this clone. Its antigen is not known. Sequenced: PBMCs. The sequence came from a man under 40 in good health and CMV-seronegative.

The CDR3 bases are TGCGCCAGCAGCCGAATGGCACGGGAGGACTACTACAATGAGCAGTTCTTC. Translating it yields CASSRMAREDYYNEQFF. The chain employs TRBV4-3 and TRBJ2-1; TRBD2 matches at 7 bases. This CDR3 region has 17 residues. Germline CDR1 reads LGHNA; CDR2 reads YSLEER. V lost 4 bases and J lost 3; bases outside the gene matches: 12.